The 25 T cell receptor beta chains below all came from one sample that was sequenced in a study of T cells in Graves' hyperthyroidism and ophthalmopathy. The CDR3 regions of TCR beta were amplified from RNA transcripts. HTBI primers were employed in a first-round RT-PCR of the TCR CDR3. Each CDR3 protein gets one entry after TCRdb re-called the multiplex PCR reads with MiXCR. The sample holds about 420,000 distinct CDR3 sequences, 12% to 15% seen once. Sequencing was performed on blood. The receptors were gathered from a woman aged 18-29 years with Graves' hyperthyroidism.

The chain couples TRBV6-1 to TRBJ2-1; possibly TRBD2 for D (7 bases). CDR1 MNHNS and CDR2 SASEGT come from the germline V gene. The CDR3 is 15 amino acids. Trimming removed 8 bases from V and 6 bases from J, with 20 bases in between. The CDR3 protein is CASEGGGAGSNEQFF. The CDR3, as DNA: TGTGCCAGCGAGGGGGGGGGAGCGGGTAGCAATGAGCAGTTCTTC.

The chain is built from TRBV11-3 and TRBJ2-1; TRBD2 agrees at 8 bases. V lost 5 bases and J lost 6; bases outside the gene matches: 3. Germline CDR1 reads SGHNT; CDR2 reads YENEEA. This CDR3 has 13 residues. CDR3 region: CASSTGGPNEQFF. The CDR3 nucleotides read TGTGCCAGCAGCACGGGAGGGCCCAATGAGCAGTTCTTC. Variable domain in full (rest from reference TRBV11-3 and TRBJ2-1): EAGVVQSPRYKIIEKKQPVAFWCNPISGHNTLYWYLQNLGQGPELLIRYENEEAVDDSQLPKDRFSAERLKGVDSTLKIQPAELGDSAVYLCASSTGGPNEQFFGPGTRLTVL.

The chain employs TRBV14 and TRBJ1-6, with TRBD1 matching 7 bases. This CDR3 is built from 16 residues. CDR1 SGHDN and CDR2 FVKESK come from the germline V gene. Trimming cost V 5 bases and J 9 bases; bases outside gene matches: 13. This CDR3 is CASSDDRDSTISPLHF. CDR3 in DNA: TGTGCCAGCAGCGACGACCGGGACAGTACTATTTCACCCCTCCACTTT.

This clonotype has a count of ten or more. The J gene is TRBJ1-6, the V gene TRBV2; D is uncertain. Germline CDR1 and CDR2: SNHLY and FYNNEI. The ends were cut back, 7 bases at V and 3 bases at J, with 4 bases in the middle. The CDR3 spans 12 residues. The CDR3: CASNVYNSPLHF. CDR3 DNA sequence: TGTGCCAGCAACGTCTATAATTCACCCCTCCACTTT.

This chain's CDR3 is CASSGSGILEQYF. In nucleotides, the CDR3 is TGTGCCAGCAGTGGGAGCGGGATCCTCGAGCAGTACTTC. The gene calls are TRBV28 and TRBJ2-7; 7 bases agree with TRBD2. The V gene end was trimmed by 5 bases and the J gene end by 6 bases; junction bases not matched to a gene: 7. Looked up from germline, CDR1 is MDHEN and CDR2 is SYDVKM. The length of the CDR3 is 13 residues. Together with reference TRBV28 and TRBJ2-7, the CDR3 gives the full variable domain: DVKVTQSSRYLVKRTGEKVFLECVQDMDHENMFWYRQDPGLGLRLIYFSYDVKMKEKGDIPEGYSVSREKKERFSLILESASTNQTSMYLCASSGSGILEQYFGPGTRLTVT.

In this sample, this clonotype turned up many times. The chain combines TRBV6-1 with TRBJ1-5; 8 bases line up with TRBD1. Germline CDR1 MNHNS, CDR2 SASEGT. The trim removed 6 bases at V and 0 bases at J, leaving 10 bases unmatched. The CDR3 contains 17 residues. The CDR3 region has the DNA TGTGCCAGCAGAACCGGGACAGGTGACAATAGCAATCAGCCCCAGCATTTT. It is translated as CASRTGTGDNSNQPQHF.

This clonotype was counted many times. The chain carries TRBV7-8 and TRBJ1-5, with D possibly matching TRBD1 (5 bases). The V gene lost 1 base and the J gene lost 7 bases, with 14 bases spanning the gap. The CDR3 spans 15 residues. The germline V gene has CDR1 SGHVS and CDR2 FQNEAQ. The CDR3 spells CASSLGVPGGQPQHF. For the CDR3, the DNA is TGTGCCAGCAGCTTAGGGGTGCCTGGGGGGCAGCCCCAGCATTTT.

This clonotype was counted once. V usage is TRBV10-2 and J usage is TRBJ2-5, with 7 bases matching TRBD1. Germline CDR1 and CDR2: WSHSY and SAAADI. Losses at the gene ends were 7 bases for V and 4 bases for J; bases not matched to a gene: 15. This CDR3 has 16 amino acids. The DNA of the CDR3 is TGCGCCAGCAACCCTCAACGACAGGGAGAGGTAGAGACCCAGTACTTC. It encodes CASNPQRQGEVETQYF.

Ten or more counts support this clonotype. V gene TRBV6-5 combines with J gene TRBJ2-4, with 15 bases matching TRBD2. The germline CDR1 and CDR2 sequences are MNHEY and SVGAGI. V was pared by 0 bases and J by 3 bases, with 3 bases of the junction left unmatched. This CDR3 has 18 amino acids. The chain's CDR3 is CASSYSGLAGGNKNIQYF. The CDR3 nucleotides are TGTGCCAGCAGTTACTCCGGACTAGCGGGAGGGAACAAAAACATTCAGTACTTC.

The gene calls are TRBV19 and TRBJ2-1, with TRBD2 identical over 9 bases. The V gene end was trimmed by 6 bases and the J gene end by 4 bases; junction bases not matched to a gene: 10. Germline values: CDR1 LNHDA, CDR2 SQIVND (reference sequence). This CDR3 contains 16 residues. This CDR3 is CASSTGVAGVYNEQFF. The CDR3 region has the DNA TGTGCCAGTAGCACAGGGGTAGCGGGAGTATACAATGAGCAGTTCTTC.

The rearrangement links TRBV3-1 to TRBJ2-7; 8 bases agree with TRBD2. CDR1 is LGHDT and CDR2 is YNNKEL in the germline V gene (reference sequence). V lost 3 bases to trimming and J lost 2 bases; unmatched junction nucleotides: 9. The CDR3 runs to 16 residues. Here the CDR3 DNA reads TGTGCCAGCAGCCACCTCCGGGGGGGGTCCCCCTACGAGCAGTACTTC. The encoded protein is CASSHLRGGSPYEQYF.

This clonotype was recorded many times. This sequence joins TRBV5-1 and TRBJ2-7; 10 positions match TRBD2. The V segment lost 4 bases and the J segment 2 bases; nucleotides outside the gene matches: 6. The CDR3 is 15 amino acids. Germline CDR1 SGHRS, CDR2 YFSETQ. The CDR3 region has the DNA TGCGCCAGCAGCCCAACTAGCGGGGATACCTACGAGCAGTACTTC. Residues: CASSPTSGDTYEQYF. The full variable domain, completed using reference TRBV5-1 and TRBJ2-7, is KAGVTQTPRYLIKTRGQQVTLSCSPISGHRSVSWYQQTPGQGLQFLFEYFSETQRNKGNFPGRFSGRQFSNSRSEMNVSTLELGDSALYLCASSPTSGDTYEQYFGPGTRLTVT.

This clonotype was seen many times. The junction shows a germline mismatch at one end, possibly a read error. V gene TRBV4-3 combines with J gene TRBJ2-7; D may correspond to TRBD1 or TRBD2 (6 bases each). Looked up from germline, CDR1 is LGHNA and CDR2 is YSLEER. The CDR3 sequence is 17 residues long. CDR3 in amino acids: CASSQDPARGLSHEQYF. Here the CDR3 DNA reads TGCGCCAGCAGCCAAGATCCGGCCCGGGGGCTCTCCCACGAGCAGTACTTC.

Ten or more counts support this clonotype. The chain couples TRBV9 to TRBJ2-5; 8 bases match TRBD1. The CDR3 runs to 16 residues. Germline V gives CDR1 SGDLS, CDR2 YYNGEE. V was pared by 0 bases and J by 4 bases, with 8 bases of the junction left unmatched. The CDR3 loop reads CASSVDPDRGGETQYF. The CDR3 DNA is TGTGCCAGCAGCGTAGATCCAGACAGGGGTGGAGAGACCCAGTACTTC.

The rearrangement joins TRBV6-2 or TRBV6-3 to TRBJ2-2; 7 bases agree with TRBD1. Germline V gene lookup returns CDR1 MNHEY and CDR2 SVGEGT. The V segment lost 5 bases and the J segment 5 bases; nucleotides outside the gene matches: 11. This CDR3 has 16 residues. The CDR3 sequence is CASSTQGQLLTGELFF. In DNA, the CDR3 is TGTGCCAGCAGTACGCAGGGACAGCTTCTTACCGGGGAGCTGTTTTTT.

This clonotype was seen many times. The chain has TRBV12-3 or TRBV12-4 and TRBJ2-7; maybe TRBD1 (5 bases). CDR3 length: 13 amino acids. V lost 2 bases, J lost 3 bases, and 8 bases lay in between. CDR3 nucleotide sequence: TGTGCCAGCAGTTTATTACAGGTCTACGAGCAGTACTTC. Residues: CASSLLQVYEQYF.

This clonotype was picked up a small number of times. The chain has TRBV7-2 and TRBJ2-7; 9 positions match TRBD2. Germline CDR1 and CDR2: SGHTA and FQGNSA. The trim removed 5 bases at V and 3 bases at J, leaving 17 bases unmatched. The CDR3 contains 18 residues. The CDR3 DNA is TGTGCCAGCAGCCCAGAGGGAGCTAGCGGGGACCTCAACTACGAGCAGTACTTC. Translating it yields CASSPEGASGDLNYEQYF. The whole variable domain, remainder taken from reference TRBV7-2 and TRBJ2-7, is GAGVSQSPSNKVTEKGKDVELRCDPISGHTALYWYRQSLGQGLEFLIYFQGNSAPDKSGLPSDRFSAERTGGSVSTLTIQRTQQEDSAVYLCASSPEGASGDLNYEQYFGPGTRLTVT.

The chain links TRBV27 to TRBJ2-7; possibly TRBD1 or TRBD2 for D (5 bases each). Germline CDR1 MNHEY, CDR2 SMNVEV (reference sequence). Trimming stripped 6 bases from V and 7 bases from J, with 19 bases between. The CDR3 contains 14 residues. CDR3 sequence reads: CASRQYRGAEEQYF. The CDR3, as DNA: TGTGCCAGCAGGCAGTATAGGGGAGCGGAAGAGCAGTACTTC.

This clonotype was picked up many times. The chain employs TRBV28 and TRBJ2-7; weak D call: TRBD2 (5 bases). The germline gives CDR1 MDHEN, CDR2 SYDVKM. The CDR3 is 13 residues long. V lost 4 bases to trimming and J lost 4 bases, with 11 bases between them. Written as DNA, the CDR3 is TGTGCCAGCAGTTCCGGACGGAGGTACGAGCAGTACTTC. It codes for CASSSGRRYEQYF.

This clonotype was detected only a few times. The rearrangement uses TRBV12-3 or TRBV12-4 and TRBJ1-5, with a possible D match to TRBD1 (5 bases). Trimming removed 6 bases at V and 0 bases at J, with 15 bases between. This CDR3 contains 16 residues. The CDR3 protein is CASRPGGIFSNQPQHF. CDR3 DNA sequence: TGTGCCAGCAGACCTGGGGGGATCTTTAGCAATCAGCCCCAGCATTTT.

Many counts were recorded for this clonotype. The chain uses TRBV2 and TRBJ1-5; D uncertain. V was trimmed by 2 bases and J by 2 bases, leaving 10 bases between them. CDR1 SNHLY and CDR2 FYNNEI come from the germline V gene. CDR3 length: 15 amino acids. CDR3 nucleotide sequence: TGTGCCAGCAGTGAACGGACCACGGGCAATCAGCCCCAGCATTTT. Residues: CASSERTTGNQPQHF. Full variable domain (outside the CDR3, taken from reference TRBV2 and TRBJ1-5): EPEVTQTPSHQVTQMGQEVILRCVPISNHLYFYWYRQILGQKVEFLVSFYNNEISEKSEIFDDQFSVERPDGSNFTLKIRSTKLEDSAMYFCASSERTTGNQPQHFGDGTRLSIL.

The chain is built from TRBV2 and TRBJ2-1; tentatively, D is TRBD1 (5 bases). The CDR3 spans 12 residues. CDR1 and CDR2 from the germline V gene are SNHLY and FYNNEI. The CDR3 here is CATPTGNNEQFF. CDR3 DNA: TGTGCGACCCCAACAGGAAACAATGAGCAGTTCTTC.

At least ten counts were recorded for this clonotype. CDR3 region: CASWTEREPDTQYF. The CDR3 DNA sequence: TGTGCCAGCTGGACGGAGCGGGAGCCAGATACGCAGTATTTT. This chain joins TRBV2 and TRBJ2-3, with 8 bases aligning to TRBD2. From germline, CDR1 is SNHLY and CDR2 FYNNEI. The CDR3 has 14 amino acids. V trimming: 8 bases; J trimming: 4 bases; junction bases outside the gene matches: 8.

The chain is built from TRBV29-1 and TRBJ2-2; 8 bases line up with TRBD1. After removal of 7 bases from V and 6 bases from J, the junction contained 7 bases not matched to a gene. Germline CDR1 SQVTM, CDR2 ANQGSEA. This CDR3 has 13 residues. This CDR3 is CSGGQGISGELFF. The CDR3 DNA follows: TGCAGCGGCGGACAGGGTATATCCGGGGAGCTGTTTTTT.

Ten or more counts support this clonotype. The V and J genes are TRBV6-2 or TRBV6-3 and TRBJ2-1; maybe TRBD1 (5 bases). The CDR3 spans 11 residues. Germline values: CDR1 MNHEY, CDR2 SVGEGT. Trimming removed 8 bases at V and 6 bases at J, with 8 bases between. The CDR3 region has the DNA TGTGCCAGCTCGACAGTCAATGAGCAGTTCTTC. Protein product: CASSTVNEQFF.